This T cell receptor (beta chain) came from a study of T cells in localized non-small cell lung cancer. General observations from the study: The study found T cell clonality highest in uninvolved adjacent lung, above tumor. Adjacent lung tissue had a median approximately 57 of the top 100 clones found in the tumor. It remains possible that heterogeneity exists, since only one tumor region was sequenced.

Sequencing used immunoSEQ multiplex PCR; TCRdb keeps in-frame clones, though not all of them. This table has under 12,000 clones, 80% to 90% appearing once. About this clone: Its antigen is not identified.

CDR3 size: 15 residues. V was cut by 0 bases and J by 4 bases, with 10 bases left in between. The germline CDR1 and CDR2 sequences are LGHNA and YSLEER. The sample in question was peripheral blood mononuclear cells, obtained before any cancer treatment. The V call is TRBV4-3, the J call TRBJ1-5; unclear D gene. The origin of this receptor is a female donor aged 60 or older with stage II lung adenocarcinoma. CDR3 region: CASSQEAGANQPQHF. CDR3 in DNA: TGCGCCAGCAGCCAAGAGGCGGGCGCAAATCAGCCCCAGCATTTT.